The 16 T cell receptor beta chains below all came from one sample that was sequenced in a study of T cells expressing NK-cell markers. TCRdb re-called the 5' RACE reads; one entry per CDR3 protein, DNA not given. This repertoire includes some 190,000 distinct CDR3 sequences. Specimen: blood T cells: a sorted CD56 or NKG2C T cell subset, CD4+ or CD8+ T cells, or bulk PBMC T cells (not recorded which). Receptors were obtained from a man aged 18 to 69 in good health.

V usage is TRBV7-2 and J usage is TRBJ1-5. Per the germline V gene, CDR1 is SGHTA and CDR2 is FQGNSA. CDR3 length: 18 residues. The CDR3 sequence is CASSLALKSASSNQPQHF.

This rearrangement joins TRBV7-3 to TRBJ2-6; TCRdb outputs TRBD1, but without DNA this stays unchecked. Germline V gene lookup returns CDR1 SGHTA and CDR2 FQGTGA. This CDR3 has 17 amino acids. The CDR3 sequence: CASSLDGAISGANVLTF.

The chain recombines TRBV5-1 with TRBJ2-7. The CDR3 length is 16 residues. Germline V CDR1 and CDR2: SGHRS, YFSETQ. The CDR3 region is CASSLDDTEAGKEQYF.

The chain couples TRBV7-9 to TRBJ2-1; TCRdb gives TRBD1 as the D gene, but with no DNA this cannot be confirmed. Germline V gene sequence: CDR1 SEHNR, CDR2 FQNEAQ (reference sequence). The CDR3 runs 15 residues. The CDR3 loop reads CASTPPGQQNNEQFF.

The V gene is TRBV9, the J gene TRBJ2-2; TCRdb lists TRBD1, though no DNA is available to test this call. Germline lookup yields CDR1 SGDLS and CDR2 YYNGEE. The CDR3 loop spans 15 amino acids. CDR3 sequence: CASSADRPNTGELFF.

V is TRBV6-5 and J is TRBJ1-2. CDR3 length equals 16 residues. CDR1 MNHEY and CDR2 SVGAGI come from the germline V gene. This CDR3 reads CASSYSGDSLNYGYTF.

This CDR3 reads CASSQQGRPFGYTF. The rearrangement links TRBV6-1 to TRBJ1-2; the D gene TCRdb calls, TRBD1, cannot be checked with no DNA. Germline CDR1 MNHNS, CDR2 SASEGT. The CDR3 has 14 amino acids.

J is TRBJ1-1 and V is TRBV5-1; checking the TCRdb D call of TRBD1 is not possible without DNA. The germline V gene has CDR1 SGHRS and CDR2 YFSETQ. There are 14 residues in the CDR3. This CDR3 reads CASRPRDSTHEAFF.

The chain carries TRBV13 and TRBJ2-7; TCRdb picks TRBD1, but there is no DNA to check that call. The CDR3 consists of 17 residues. In germline, CDR1 is PRHDT, CDR2 FYEKMQ (reference sequence). The CDR3 sequence is CASSSSSKRQEFYEQYF. Drawing the rest from reference TRBV13 and TRBJ2-7, the complete variable domain is AAGVIQSPRHLIKEKRETATLKCYPIPRHDTVYWYQQGPGQDPQFLISFYEKMQSDKGSIPDRFSAQQFSDYHSELNMSSLELGDSALYFCASSSSSKRQEFYEQYFGPGTRLTVT.

The chain couples TRBV6-4 to TRBJ2-3; TCRdb's D call, TRBD1, is unchecked because there is no DNA. CDR3 length: 16 amino acids. CDR1 is MRHNA and CDR2 is SNTAGT in the germline V gene. This chain's CDR3 is CASSDSGAATTDTQYF.

This chain uses TRBV12-3 or TRBV12-4 with TRBJ2-3. CDR3 length: 16 amino acids. The CDR3 loop reads CASSSGLGFLTDTQYF.

The chain carries TRBV7-9 and TRBJ1-4. CDR3 length equals 12 residues. The V gene's germline CDR1 is SEHNR and CDR2 FQNEAQ (reference sequence). CDR3 residues: CASSLGLEKLFF.

Here the CDR3 reads CASSFFPPAGEQYF. The chain joins TRBV27 to TRBJ2-7; the TRBD2 assignment by TCRdb is unverifiable without DNA. From germline, CDR1 is MNHEY and CDR2 SMNVEV (reference sequence). The length of the CDR3 is 14 residues.

This sequence joins TRBV16 and TRBJ1-3; checking the TCRdb D call of TRBD1 is not possible without DNA. This CDR3 comprises 20 residues. Germline assignment: CDR1 KGHSY and CDR2 FQNENV. CDR3 sequence reads: CASSQSPGGYPLGSGNTIYF.

The chain combines TRBV6-5 with TRBJ2-6; TCRdb returns TRBD1, unconfirmable since there is no DNA. Germline-derived CDR1 and CDR2 are MNHEY and SVGAGI. The CDR3 loop spans 15 amino acids. CDR3 residues: CASSYRDREVNVLTF.

CDR3 in amino acids: CSARDLVKRADTGELFF. V is TRBV20-1 and J is TRBJ2-2. The length of the CDR3 is 17 residues. Germline values: CDR1 DFQATT, CDR2 SNEGSKA (reference sequence).